This record covers a single TCR beta chain. The source of the sample is a study of CD8 T cells in Susac syndrome. The sequenced target, TCR beta, came from blood CD8+ and CD4+ T cells. Roughly 0.45 to 1 ug RNA was reverse transcribed with random hexamers. The authors amplified TCR beta CDR3 across 54 Vbeta and 13 Jbeta using immunoSEQ multiplex PCR. TCRdb recomputed calls from the immunoSEQ multiplex PCR reads with MiXCR, one row per CDR3 protein. The sample comprises a few hundred thousand distinct CDR3 sequences, roughly 94% of which are singletons, and around 0.08% rests with the top ten. The CDR3 spans 18 residues. Germline values: CDR1 SGHVS, CDR2 FQNEAQ. V lost 0 bases to trimming and J lost 4 bases; unmatched junction nucleotides: 7.

The chain uses TRBV7-8 and TRBJ2-2, with 11 bases identical to TRBD2. The sequence was collected from a human donor with multiple sclerosis. The specimen was CD4+ T cells from PBMCs. CDR3 loop: CASSLAETSGVSTGELFF. CDR3 sequence (DNA): TGTGCCAGCAGCTTAGCTGAGACTAGCGGGGTTAGCACCGGGGAGCTGTTTTTT.